The 9 T cell receptor beta chains presented below share a single source sample, sequenced in a study of T cell repertoires in cytomegalovirus infection. TCRdb re-called the reads through MiXCR, storing one row per CDR3 protein. The sample records 250,000 to 300,000 distinct CDR3 sequences, roughly 26% being singletons. Material: PBMCs. The receptors shown here come from a human donor in good health (CMV status not recorded). Some clones in this sample may be carry-over from other donors' samples.

A few counts support this clonotype. The rearrangement uses TRBV5-6 and TRBJ2-2; D uncertain. CDR1 and CDR2 from the germline V gene are SGHDT and YYEEEE. The CDR3 runs to 13 residues. V shed 0 bases and J shed 4 bases, with 4 bases lying between them. The CDR3 here is CASSLVVTGELFF. The CDR3 nucleotides read TGTGCCAGCAGCTTGGTGGTCACCGGGGAGCTGTTTTTT.

This clonotype was seen a few times. V is TRBV25-1 and J is TRBJ2-4; D is possibly TRBD1 (5 bases). V dropped 4 bases and J dropped 6 bases, with 13 bases sitting between them. The germline CDR1 and CDR2 sequences are MGHDK and SYGVNS. This CDR3 is built from 14 residues. This chain's CDR3 is CASSGPGRGNIQYF. The CDR3, as DNA: TGTGCCAGCAGTGGGCCCGGTAGGGGAAACATTCAGTACTTC.

This clonotype was seen at least ten times. The chain has TRBV7-2 and TRBJ1-2; tentative D call: TRBD1 (5 bases). CDR3 size: 15 residues. Germline V lookup: CDR1 SGHTA, CDR2 FQGNSA. Trimming left V 3 bases short and J 5 bases short, with 16 bases between. The DNA of the CDR3 is TGTGCCAGCAGCTTCCGACAGTCCCGAGGATATGGCTACACCTTC. It specifies CASSFRQSRGYGYTF.

A few counts support this clonotype. The chain recombines TRBV20-1 with TRBJ1-5; 12 nucleotides match TRBD1. The CDR3 loop spans 16 amino acids. Losses at the gene ends were 6 bases for V and 2 bases for J; bases not matched to a gene: 8. Germline V gives CDR1 DFQATT, CDR2 SNEGSKA (reference sequence). CDR3: CSARDRGLGGNQPQHF. CDR3 DNA sequence: TGCAGTGCCCGGGACAGGGGGCTAGGGGGCAATCAGCCCCAGCATTTT.

This rearrangement joins TRBV19 to TRBJ1-2; no clear D gene. This CDR3 is 13 amino acids long. With 5 bases removed from V and 1 base from J, the gap between germline ends came to 8 bases. Germline loops: CDR1 LNHDA, CDR2 SQIVND (reference sequence). The CDR3: CASSADRNYGYTF. CDR3 DNA: TGTGCCAGTAGTGCGGACCGTAACTATGGCTACACCTTC.

The chain carries TRBV9 and TRBJ2-1; 10 bases are a match to TRBD2. Per germline, CDR1 SGDLS and CDR2 YYNGEE. V shed 3 bases, J shed 9 bases, and the junction held 9 bases outside the gene matches. The CDR3 has 15 amino acids. The CDR3: CASSASGGVASEQFF. Written as DNA, the CDR3 is TGTGCCAGCAGCGCCAGCGGGGGGGTAGCCAGTGAGCAGTTCTTC.

This clonotype was seen a few times. The J gene is TRBJ2-5, the V gene TRBV7-2, with D perhaps TRBD1 or TRBD2 (5 bases each). The CDR3 covers 14 residues. V was shortened by 5 bases and J by 4 bases, with 14 bases between the two germline ends. In germline, CDR1 is SGHTA, CDR2 FQGNSA. CDR3 in amino acids: CASSPGTLSETQYF. CDR3 DNA: TGTGCCAGCAGCCCGGGGACCCTCTCAGAGACCCAGTACTTC.

The V gene is TRBV11-2, the J gene TRBJ2-3; tentatively, D is TRBD2 (5 bases). The germline V gene has CDR1 SGHAT and CDR2 FQNNGV. The CDR3 loop spans 14 amino acids. Trimming left V 1 base short and J 2 bases short, with 7 bases between. The CDR3 nucleotides read TGTGCCAGCAGCTTAGTCGGGGTCACAGATACGCAGTATTTT. Translation: CASSLVGVTDTQYF.

There are a few counts of this clonotype. J is TRBJ2-1 and V is TRBV20-1; D may be TRBD2 (7 bases). Germline-derived CDR1 and CDR2 are DFQATT and SNEGSKA (reference sequence). V lost 2 bases and J lost 7, with 15 bases in between. The CDR3 has 14 residues. Written as DNA, the CDR3 is TGCAGTGCTAGACGTGGGGGGGCCCGGAATGAGCAGTTCTTC. It translates to CSARRGGARNEQFF.